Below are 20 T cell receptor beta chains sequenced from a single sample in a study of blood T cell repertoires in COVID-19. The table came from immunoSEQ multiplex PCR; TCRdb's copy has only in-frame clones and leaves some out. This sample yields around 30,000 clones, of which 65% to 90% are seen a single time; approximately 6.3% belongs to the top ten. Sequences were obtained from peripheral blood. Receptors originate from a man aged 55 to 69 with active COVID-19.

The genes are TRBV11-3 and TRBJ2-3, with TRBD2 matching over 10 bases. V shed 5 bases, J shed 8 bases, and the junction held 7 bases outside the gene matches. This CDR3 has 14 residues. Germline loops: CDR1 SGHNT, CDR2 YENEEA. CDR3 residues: CASSPGTSDGTQYF. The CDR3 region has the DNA TGTGCCAGCAGCCCAGGGACTAGCGATGGTACGCAGTATTTT.

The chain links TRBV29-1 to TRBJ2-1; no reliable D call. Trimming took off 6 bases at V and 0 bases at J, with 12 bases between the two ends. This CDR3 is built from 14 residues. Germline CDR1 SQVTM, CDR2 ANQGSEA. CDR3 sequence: CSVLILSSYNEQFF. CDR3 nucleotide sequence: TGCAGCGTCCTTATCCTGAGCTCCTACAATGAGCAGTTCTTC.

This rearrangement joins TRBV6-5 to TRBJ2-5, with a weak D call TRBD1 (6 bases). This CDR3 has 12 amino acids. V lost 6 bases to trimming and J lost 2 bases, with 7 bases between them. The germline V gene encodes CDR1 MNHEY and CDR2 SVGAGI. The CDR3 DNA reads TGTGCCAGCAGAGGACAGCAAGAGACCCAGTACTTC. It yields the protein CASRGQQETQYF.

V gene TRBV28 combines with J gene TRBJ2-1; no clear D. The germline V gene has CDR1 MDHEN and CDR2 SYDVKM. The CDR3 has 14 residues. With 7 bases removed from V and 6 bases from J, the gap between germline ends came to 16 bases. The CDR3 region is CASNDPLLRNEQFF. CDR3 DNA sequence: TGTGCCAGCAACGATCCCCTACTACGCAATGAGCAGTTCTTC.

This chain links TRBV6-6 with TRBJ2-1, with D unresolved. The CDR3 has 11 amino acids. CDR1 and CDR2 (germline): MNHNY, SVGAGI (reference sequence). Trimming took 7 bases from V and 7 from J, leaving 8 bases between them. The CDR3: CASMARNEQFF. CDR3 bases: TGTGCCAGCATGGCGAGGAATGAGCAGTTCTTC.

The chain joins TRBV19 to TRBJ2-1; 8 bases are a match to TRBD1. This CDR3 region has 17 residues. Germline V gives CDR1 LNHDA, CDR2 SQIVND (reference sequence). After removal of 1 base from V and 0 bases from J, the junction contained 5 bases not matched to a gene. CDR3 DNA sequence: TGTGCCAGTAGTATAGTCCCGACAGGGGCCTCCTACAATGAGCAGTTCTTC. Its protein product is CASSIVPTGASYNEQFF. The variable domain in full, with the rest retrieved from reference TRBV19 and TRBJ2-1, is DGGITQSPKYLFRKEGQNVTLSCEQNLNHDAMYWYRQDPGQGLRLIYYSQIVNDFQKGDIAEGYSVSREKKESFPLTVTSAQKNPTAFYLCASSIVPTGASYNEQFFGPGTRLTVL.

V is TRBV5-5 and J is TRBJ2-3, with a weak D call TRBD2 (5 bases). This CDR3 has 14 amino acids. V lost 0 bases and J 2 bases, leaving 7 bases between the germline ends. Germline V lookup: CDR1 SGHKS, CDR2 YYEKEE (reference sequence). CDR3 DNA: TGTGCCAGCAGCTTGGAGCGGCTCACAGATACGCAGTATTTT. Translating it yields CASSLERLTDTQYF. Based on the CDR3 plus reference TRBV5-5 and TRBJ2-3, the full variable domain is DAGVTQSPTHLIKTRGQQVTLRCSPISGHKSVSWYQQVLGQGPQFIFQYYEKEERGRGNFPDRFSARQFPNYSSELNVNALLLGDSALYLCASSLERLTDTQYFGPGTRLTVL.

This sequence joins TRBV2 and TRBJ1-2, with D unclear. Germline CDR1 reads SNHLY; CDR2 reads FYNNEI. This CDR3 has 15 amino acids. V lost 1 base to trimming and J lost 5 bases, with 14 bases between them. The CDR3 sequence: CASSEDYNRFYGYTF. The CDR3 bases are TGTGCCAGCAGTGAAGACTACAACCGCTTTTATGGCTACACCTTC. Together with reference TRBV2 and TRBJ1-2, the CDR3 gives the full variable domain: EPEVTQTPSHQVTQMGQEVILRCVPISNHLYFYWYRQILGQKVEFLVSFYNNEISEKSEIFDDQFSVERPDGSNFTLKIRSTKLEDSAMYFCASSEDYNRFYGYTFGSGTRLTVV.

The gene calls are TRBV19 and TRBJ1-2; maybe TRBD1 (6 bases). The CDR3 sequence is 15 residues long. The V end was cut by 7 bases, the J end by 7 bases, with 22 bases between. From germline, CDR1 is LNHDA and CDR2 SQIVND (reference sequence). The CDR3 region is CASNPGASGWSGYTF. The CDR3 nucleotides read TGTGCCAGTAATCCAGGGGCGAGTGGTTGGAGTGGCTACACCTTC.

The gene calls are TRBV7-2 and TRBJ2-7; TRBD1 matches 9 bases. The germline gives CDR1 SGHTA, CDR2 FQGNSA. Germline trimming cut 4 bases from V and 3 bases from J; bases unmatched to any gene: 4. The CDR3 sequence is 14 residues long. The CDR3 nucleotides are TGTGCCAGCAGCTCGCCGGGACAGGGCTACGAGCAGTACTTC. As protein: CASSSPGQGYEQYF.

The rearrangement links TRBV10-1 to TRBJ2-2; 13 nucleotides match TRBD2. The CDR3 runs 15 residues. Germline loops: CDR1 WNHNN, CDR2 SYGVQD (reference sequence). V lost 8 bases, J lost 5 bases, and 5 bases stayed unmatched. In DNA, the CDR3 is TGCGCCAGCGGACGACTAGCGGGAGGTACCGGGGAGCTGTTTTTT. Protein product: CASGRLAGGTGELFF.

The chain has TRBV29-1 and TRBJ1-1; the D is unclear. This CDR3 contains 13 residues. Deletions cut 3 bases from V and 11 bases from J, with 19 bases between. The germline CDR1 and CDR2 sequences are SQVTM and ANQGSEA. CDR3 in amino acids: CSVEGRFLDWAFF. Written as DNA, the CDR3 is TGCAGCGTTGAGGGCCGGTTTTTGGATTGGGCTTTCTTT. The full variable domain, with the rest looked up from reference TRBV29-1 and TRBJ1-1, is SAVISQKPSRDICQRGTSLTIQCQVDSQVTMMFWYRQQPGQSLTLIATANQGSEATYESGFVIDKFPISRPNLTFSTLTVSNMSPEDSSIYLCSVEGRFLDWAFFGQGTRLTVV.

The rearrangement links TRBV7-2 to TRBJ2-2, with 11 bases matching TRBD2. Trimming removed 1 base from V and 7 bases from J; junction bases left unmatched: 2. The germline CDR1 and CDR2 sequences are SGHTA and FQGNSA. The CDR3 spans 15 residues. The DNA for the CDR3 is TGTGCCAGCAGCTTAGAGACTAGCGGGATCGGGGAGCTGTTTTTT. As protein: CASSLETSGIGELFF.

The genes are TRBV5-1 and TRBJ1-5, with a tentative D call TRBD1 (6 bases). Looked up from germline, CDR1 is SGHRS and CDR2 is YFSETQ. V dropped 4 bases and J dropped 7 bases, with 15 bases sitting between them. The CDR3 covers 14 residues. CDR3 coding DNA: TGCGCCAGCAGCCCGAGGGGGGGAGGGCAGCCCCAGCATTTT. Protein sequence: CASSPRGGGQPQHF.

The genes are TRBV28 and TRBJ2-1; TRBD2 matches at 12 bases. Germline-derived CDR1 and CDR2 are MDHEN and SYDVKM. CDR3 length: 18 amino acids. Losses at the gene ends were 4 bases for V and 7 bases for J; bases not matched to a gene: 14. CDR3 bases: TGTGCCAGCAGTTCCCTCCGACTAGCGGGAGAAGGTTATAATGAGCAGTTCTTC. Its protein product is CASSSLRLAGEGYNEQFF.

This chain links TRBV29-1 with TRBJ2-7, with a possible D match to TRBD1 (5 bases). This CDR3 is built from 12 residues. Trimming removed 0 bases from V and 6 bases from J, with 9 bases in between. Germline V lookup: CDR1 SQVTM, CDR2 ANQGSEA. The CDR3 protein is CSVEEAGIEQYF. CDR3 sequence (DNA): TGCAGCGTTGAAGAAGCAGGGATCGAGCAGTACTTC.

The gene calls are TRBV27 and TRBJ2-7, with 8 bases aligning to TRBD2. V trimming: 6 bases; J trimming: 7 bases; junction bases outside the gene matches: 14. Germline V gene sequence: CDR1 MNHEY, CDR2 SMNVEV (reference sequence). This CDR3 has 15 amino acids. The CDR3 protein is CASRDSGTSVGEQYF. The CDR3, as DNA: TGTGCCAGCAGAGATAGCGGGACCAGTGTGGGGGAGCAGTACTTC.

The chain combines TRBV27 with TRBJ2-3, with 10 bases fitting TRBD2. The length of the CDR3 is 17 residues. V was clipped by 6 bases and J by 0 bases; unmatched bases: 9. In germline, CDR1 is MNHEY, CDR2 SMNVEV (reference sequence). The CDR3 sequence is CASSPPLAGVSTDTQYF. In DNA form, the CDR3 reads TGTGCCAGCAGCCCCCCCCTAGCGGGAGTTAGCACAGATACGCAGTATTTT.

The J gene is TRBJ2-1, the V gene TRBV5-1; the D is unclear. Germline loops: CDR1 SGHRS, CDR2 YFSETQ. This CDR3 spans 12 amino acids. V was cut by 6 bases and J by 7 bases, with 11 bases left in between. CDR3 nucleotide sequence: TGCGCCAGCACCGAGACACTGAATGAGCAGTTCTTC. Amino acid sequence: CASTETLNEQFF.

The CDR3 nucleotides read TGTGCCAGCAGCTTAGGTGCAGGCCCCTACAATGAGCAGTTCTTC. It specifies CASSLGAGPYNEQFF. The genes are TRBV11-3 and TRBJ2-1; D not resolved. This CDR3 is 15 amino acids long. CDR1 SGHNT and CDR2 YENEEA come from the germline V gene. V was cut by 1 base and J by 2 bases, with 9 bases left in between.